The T cell receptor (beta chain) under discussion was sequenced for a study of blood T cell repertoires in COVID-19. For the study at large: There were acute and convalescent COVID-19 samples, and they came from the United States, Italy and Spain. In each case, the material was cDNA or gDNA derived from T cells, B-cell-depleted T cells, or PBMCs.

The CDR3 contains 15 residues. Germline values: CDR1 SGHKS, CDR2 YYEKEE (reference sequence). J was trimmed by 7 bases and V by 5 bases; bases with no gene match: 7. Original processing notes: Reference gene primer amplification yielded estimated nucleated cell counts. Repertoires were generated with immunoSEQ multiplex PCR, while TCRdb's copy carries only in-frame clones and drops some. V, J and clone size reflect that table, while D and trimming were determined from the DNA. This repertoire shows under 200,000 clones, 80% to 95% found once; its top ten account for roughly 0.56%. The origin of this receptor is a man between 50 and 59 years old with acute or convalescent COVID-19. The sequenced sample was peripheral blood. This chain joins TRBV5-5 and TRBJ1-4, with 11 nucleotides matching TRBD1. The CDR3 coding sequence is TGTGCCAGCAGTACATCGGGACAGGGGGGTGAAAAACTGTTTTTT. The encoded protein is CASSTSGQGGEKLFF.